Described below is a single T cell receptor beta chain sequence and its context. The entry originates in a study of cytomegalovirus exposure and HLA in healthy donors. The primer mix had 60 Vbeta and 13 Jbeta primers. Clones were sequenced by immunoSEQ multiplex PCR, and TCRdb holds only the in-frame ones, with some missing. The sample consists of some 150,000 clones, about three quarters of them appearing once. After removal of 4 bases from V and 7 bases from J, the junction contained 7 bases not matched to a gene. Germline-derived CDR1 and CDR2 are SGHNT and YYREEE (reference sequence). The CDR3 has 15 amino acids.

This TCR derives from a man between 40 and 49 years old in good health and CMV-seropositive. The chain employs TRBV5-4 and TRBJ2-7; 14 bases align to TRBD2. The sample comprised PBMCs. The CDR3 reads CASSPSGTSGREQYF. The CDR3 DNA follows: TGTGCCAGCAGCCCTTCCGGGACTAGCGGGAGAGAGCAGTACTTC.